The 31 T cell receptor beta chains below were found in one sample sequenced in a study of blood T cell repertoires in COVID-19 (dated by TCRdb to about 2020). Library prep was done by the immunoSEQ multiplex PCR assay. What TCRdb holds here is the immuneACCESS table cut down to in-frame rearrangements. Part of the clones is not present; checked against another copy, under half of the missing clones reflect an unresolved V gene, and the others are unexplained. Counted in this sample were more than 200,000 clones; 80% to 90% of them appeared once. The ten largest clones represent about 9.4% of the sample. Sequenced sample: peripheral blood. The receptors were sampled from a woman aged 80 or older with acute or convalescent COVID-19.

CDR3 sequence: CAIRAGPSTDTQYF. CDR3 bases: TGTGCCATCAGGGCTGGGCCTAGCACAGATACGCAGTATTTT. The rearrangement links TRBV10-3 to TRBJ2-3, with D unclear. V gave up 6 bases and J gave up 0 bases, with 10 bases separating them. The length of the CDR3 is 14 residues. CDR1 and CDR2 (germline): ENHRY, SYGVKD.

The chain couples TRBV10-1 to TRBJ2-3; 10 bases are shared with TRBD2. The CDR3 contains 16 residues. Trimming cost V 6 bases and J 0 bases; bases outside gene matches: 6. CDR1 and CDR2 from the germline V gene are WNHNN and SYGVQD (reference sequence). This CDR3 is CASRSTSGTSTDTQYF. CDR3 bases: TGCGCCAGCAGGTCCACTAGCGGGACTAGCACAGATACGCAGTATTTT.

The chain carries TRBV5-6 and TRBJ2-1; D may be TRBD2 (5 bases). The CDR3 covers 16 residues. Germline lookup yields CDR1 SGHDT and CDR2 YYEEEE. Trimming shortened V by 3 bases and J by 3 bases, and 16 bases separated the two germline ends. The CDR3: CASSSKLAASYNEQFF. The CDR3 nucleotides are TGTGCCAGCAGCTCGAAGCTAGCCGCCAGCTACAATGAGCAGTTCTTC.

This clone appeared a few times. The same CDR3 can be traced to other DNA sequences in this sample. CDR3 residues: CASSPRLAGASSSYNEQFF. As DNA, the CDR3 is TGTGCCAGCAGCCCCCGACTAGCGGGAGCCTCGAGCTCCTACAATGAGCAGTTCTTC. The V and J genes are TRBV27 and TRBJ2-1; the match to TRBD2 covers 12 bases. The V segment lost 6 bases and the J segment 0 bases; nucleotides outside the gene matches: 12. This CDR3 is 19 amino acids long. Germline values: CDR1 MNHEY, CDR2 SMNVEV (reference sequence).

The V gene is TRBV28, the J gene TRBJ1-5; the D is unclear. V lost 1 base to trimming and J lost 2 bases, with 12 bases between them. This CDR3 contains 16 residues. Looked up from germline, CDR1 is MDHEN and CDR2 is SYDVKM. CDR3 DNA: TGTGCCAGCAGTTTATACCCGGGTGATGGCAATCAGCCCCAGCATTTT. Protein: CASSLYPGDGNQPQHF.

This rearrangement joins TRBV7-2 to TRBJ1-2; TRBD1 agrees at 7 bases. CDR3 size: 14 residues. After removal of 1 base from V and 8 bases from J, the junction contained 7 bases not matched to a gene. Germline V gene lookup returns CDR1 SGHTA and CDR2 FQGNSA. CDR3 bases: TGTGCCAGCAGCTTAGGACAGGGAAAGTCCGGCTACACCTTC. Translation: CASSLGQGKSGYTF.

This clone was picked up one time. CDR3 protein: CASSQDPGSFTDTQYF. The CDR3 nucleotides read TGTGCCAGCAGCCAAGATCCGGGAAGCTTCACAGATACGCAGTATTTT. This rearrangement joins TRBV3-1 (or the pseudogene TRBV3-2) to TRBJ2-3; D perhaps matches TRBD2 (5 bases). In germline, CDR1 is LGHDT, CDR2 YNNKEL (reference sequence). This CDR3 is 16 amino acids long. V was trimmed by 0 bases and J by 2 bases, leaving 12 bases between them.

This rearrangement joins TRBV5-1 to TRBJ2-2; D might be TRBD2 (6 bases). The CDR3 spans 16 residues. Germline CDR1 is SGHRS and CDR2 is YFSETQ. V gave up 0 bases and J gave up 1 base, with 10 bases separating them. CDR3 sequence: CASSLAGSGNTGELFF. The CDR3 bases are TGCGCCAGCAGCTTGGCCGGTAGCGGGAACACCGGGGAGCTGTTTTTT.

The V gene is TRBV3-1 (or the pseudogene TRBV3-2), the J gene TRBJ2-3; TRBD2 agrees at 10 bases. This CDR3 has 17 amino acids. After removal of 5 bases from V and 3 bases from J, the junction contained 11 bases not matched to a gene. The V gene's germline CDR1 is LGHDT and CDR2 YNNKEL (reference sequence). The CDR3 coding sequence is TGTGCCAGCAGCATGGGGCTAGCGGGAGCTAGAACAGATACGCAGTATTTT. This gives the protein CASSMGLAGARTDTQYF.

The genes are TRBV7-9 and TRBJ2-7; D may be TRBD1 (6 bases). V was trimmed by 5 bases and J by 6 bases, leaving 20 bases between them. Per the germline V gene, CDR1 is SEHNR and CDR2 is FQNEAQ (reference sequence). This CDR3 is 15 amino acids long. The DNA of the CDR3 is TGTGCCAGCAGCCATCGTAGGGGGTCCCCTCCCGAGCAGTACTTC. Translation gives CASSHRRGSPPEQYF.

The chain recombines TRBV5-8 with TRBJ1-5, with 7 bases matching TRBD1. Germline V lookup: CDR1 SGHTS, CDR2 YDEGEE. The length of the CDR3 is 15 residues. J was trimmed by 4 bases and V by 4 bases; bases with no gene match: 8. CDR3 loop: CASSLGQNPNQPQHF. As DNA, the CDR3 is TGTGCCAGCAGCCTGGGACAGAATCCTAATCAGCCCCAGCATTTT.

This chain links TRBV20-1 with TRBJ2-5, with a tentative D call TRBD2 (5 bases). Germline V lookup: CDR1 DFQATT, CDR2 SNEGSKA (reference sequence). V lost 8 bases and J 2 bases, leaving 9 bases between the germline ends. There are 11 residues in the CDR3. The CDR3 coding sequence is TGCAGTACCACTAGGCAAGAGACCCAGTACTTC. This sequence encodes CSTTRQETQYF.

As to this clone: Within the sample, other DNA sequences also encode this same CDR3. CDR3 residues: CASSLGTLNTEAFF. DNA for the CDR3: TGTGCCAGCAGCCTCGGGACACTGAACACTGAAGCTTTCTTT. The V and J genes are TRBV5-6 and TRBJ1-1; weak D call: TRBD1 (6 bases). This CDR3 spans 14 amino acids. The V gene's germline CDR1 is SGHDT and CDR2 YYEEEE. The V end lost 4 bases, the J end lost 0 bases, and 10 bases lay between the germline ends. The full variable domain, rest sourced from reference TRBV5-6 and TRBJ1-1, is DAGVTQSPTHLIKTRGQQVTLRCSPKSGHDTVSWYQQALGQGPQFIFQYYEEEERQRGNFPDRFSGHQFPNYSSELNVNALLLGDSALYLCASSLGTLNTEAFFGQGTRLTVV.

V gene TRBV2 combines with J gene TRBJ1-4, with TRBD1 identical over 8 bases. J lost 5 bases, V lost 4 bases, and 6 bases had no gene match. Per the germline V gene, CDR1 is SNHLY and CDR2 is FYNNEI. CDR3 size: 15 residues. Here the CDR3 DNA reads TGTGCCAGCAGTGCCCGACAGGGGAGGAATGAAAAACTGTTTTTT. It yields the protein CASSARQGRNEKLFF.

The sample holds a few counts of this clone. The CDR3 loop reads CASSVQGSYTEAFF. In nucleotides, the CDR3 is TGTGCCAGCAGCGTACAGGGGTCGTACACTGAAGCTTTCTTT. J is TRBJ1-1 and V is TRBV11-1; 7 nucleotides line up with TRBD1. V shed 5 bases and J 3 bases; nucleotides not matched to a gene: 6. Looked up from germline, CDR1 is SGHAT and CDR2 is FQDESV (reference sequence). The CDR3 runs 14 residues.

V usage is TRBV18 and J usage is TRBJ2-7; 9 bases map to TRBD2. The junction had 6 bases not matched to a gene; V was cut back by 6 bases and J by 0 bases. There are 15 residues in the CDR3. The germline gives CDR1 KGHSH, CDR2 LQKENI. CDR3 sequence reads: CASSSSGVSSYEQYF. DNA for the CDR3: TGTGCCAGCTCCTCTAGCGGGGTGAGCTCCTACGAGCAGTACTTC.

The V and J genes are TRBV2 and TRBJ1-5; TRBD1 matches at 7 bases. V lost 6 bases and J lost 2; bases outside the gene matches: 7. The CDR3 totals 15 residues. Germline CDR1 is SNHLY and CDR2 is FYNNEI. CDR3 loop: CASRTGQGGNQPQHF. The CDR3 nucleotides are TGTGCCAGCAGGACGGGGCAGGGGGGCAATCAGCCCCAGCATTTT.

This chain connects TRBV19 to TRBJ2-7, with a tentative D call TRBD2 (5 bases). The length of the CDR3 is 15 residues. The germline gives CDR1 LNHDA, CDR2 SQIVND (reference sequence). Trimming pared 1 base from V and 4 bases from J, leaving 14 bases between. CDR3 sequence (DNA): TGTGCCAGTAGTATAGGTCGGGGAGTAACATACGAGCAGTACTTC. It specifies CASSIGRGVTYEQYF.

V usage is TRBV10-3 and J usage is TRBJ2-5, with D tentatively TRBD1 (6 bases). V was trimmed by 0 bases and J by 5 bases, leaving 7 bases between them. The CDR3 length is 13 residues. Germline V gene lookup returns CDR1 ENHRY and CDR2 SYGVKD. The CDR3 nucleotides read TGTGCCATCAGTGAGTCGGGGGCCGAGACCCAGTACTTC. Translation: CAISESGAETQYF.

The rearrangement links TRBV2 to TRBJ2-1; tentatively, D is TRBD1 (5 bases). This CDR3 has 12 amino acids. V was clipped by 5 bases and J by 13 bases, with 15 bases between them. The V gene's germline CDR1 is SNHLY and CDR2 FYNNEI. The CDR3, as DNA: TGTGCCAGCAGTCGGGCTCTACAGGAACAGTTCTTC. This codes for CASSRALQEQFF. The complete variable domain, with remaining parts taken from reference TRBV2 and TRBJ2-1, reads EPEVTQTPSHQVTQMGQEVILRCVPISNHLYFYWYRQILGQKVEFLVSFYNNEISEKSEIFDDQFSVERPDGSNFTLKIRSTKLEDSAMYFCASSRALQEQFFGPGTRLTVL.

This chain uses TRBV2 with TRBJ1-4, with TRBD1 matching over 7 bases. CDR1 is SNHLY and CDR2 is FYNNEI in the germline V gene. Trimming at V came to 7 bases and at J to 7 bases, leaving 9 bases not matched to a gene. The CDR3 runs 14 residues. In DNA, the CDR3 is TGTGCCAGCACCGCGGACAGGACCAGTGAAAAACTGTTTTTT. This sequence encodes CASTADRTSEKLFF.

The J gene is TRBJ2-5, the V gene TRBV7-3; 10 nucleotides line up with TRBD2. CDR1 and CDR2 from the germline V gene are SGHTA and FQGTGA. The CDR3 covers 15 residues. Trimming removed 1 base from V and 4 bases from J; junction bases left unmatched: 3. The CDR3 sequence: CASSLMASGRETQYF. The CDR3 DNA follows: TGTGCCAGCAGCTTAATGGCTAGCGGGAGAGAGACCCAGTACTTC.

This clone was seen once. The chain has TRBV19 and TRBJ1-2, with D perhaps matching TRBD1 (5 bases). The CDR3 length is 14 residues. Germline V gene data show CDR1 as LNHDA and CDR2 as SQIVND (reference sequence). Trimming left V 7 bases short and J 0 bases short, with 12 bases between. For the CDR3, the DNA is TGTGCCAGTACCCTGACAGTAACTAACTATGGCTACACCTTC. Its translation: CASTLTVTNYGYTF.

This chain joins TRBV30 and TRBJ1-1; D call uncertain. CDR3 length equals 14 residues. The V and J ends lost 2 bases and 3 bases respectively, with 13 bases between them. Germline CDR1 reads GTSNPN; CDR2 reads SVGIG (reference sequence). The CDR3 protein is CAWSSTPGDTEAFF. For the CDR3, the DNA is TGTGCCTGGAGTAGTACTCCCGGGGACACTGAAGCTTTCTTT.

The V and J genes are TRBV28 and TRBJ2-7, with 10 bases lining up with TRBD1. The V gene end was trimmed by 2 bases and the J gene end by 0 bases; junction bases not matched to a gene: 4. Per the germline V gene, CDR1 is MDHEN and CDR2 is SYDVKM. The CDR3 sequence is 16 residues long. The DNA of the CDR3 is TGTGCCAGCAGTTTAGGGACAGGGGCCAACTCCTACGAGCAGTACTTC. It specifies CASSLGTGANSYEQYF.

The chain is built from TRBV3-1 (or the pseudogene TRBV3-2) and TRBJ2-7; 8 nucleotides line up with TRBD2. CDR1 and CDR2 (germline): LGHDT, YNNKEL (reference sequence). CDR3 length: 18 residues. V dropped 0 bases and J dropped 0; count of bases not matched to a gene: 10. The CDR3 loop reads CASSQEKGAGDTSYEQYF. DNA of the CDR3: TGTGCCAGCAGCCAAGAGAAGGGAGCGGGGGACACCTCCTACGAGCAGTACTTC.

The chain's CDR3 is CASSYGLAGGRGNEQFF. The CDR3 coding sequence is TGTGCCAGCAGCTACGGACTAGCGGGGGGTCGTGGTAATGAGCAGTTCTTC. This rearrangement joins TRBV7-3 to TRBJ2-1; 14 bases match TRBD2. CDR3 length equals 17 residues. The germline CDR1 and CDR2 sequences are SGHTA and FQGTGA. The J segment lost 7 bases and the V segment lost 4 bases, leaving 9 bases of the junction unmatched.

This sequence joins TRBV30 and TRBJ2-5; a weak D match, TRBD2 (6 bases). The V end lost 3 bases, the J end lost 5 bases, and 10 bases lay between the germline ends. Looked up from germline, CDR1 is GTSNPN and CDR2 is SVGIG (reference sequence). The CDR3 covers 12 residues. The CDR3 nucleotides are TGTGCCTGGAGGGCGGAGGGGGAGACCCAGTACTTC. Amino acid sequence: CAWRAEGETQYF.

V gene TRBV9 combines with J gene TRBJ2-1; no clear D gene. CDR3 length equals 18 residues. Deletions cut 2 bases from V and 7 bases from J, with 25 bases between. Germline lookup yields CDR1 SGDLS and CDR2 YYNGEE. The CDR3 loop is CASSVWVTALSNGNEQFF. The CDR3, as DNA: TGTGCCAGCAGCGTGTGGGTTACCGCCTTATCGAACGGGAATGAGCAGTTCTTC.

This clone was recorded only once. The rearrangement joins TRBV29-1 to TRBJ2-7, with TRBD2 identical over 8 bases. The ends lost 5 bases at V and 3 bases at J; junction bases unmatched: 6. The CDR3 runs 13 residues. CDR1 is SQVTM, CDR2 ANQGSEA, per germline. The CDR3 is CSVRGSGNYEQYF. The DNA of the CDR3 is TGCAGCGTTCGGGGTAGCGGGAACTACGAGCAGTACTTC.

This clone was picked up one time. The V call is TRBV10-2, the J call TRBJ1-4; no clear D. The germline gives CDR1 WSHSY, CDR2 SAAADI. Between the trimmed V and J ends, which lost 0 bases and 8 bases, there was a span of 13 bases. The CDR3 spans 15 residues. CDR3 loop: CASSESGAVGEKLFF. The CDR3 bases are TGCGCCAGCAGTGAGTCAGGCGCGGTAGGAGAAAAACTGTTTTTT.